Presented here are 20 T cell receptor beta chains from one specimen sequenced in a study of cytomegalovirus exposure and HLA in healthy donors. The data were produced by immunoSEQ multiplex PCR, yet TCRdb's version contains in-frame clones alone and is incomplete. The table has roughly 70,000 clones, approximately 97% seen once. Material: PBMCs. These receptors all stem from a man aged 18 to 30 in good health and CMV-seronegative.

The rearrangement links TRBV9 to TRBJ1-1, with 7 nucleotides matching TRBD1. The CDR3 loop spans 16 amino acids. The junction had 9 bases not matched to a gene; V was cut back by 0 bases and J by 4 bases. The germline CDR1 and CDR2 sequences are SGDLS and YYNGEE. The CDR3: CASSVAGTAMITEAFF. CDR3 in DNA: TGTGCCAGCAGCGTAGCCGGGACAGCTATGATCACTGAAGCTTTCTTT.

Written as DNA, the CDR3 is TGTGCCAGCAGTGAAGCCCTGACAGGCTTTAATGAAAAACTGTTTTTT. Its protein is CASSEALTGFNEKLFF. The gene calls are TRBV6-1 and TRBJ1-4; D perhaps matches TRBD1 (6 bases). CDR1 and CDR2 from the germline V gene are MNHNS and SASEGT. The CDR3 length is 16 residues. V lost 0 bases and J 4 bases, leaving 12 bases between the germline ends.

The table lists this clone with a count of one. This rearrangement joins TRBV19 to TRBJ2-1; 8 nucleotides agree with TRBD2. Germline CDR1 and CDR2: LNHDA and SQIVND (reference sequence). This CDR3 spans 15 amino acids. Trimming cost V 1 base and J 4 bases; bases outside gene matches: 3. The CDR3 region is CASSIAGGLYNEQFF. The CDR3 DNA is TGTGCCAGTAGTATAGCGGGAGGGTTATACAATGAGCAGTTCTTC.

The chain couples TRBV7-9 to TRBJ2-1; 8 bases line up with TRBD2. The junction had 6 bases not matched to a gene; V was cut back by 5 bases and J by 0 bases. Germline CDR1 SEHNR, CDR2 FQNEAQ (reference sequence). The length of the CDR3 is 16 residues. The CDR3 sequence is CASSPRGASSYNEQFF. The CDR3 DNA sequence: TGTGCCAGCAGCCCGCGGGGGGCGAGCTCCTACAATGAGCAGTTCTTC.

V is TRBV28 and J is TRBJ1-5, with 10 bases aligning to TRBD1. The V and J ends lost 5 bases and 7 bases, in that order; junction bases with no gene match: 5. Per the germline V gene, CDR1 is MDHEN and CDR2 is SYDVKM. The CDR3 runs to 14 residues. The CDR3 coding sequence is TGTGCCAGCAGTAATGGGACAGGGGTGCAGCCCCAGCATTTT. As protein: CASSNGTGVQPQHF.

The gene calls are TRBV13 and TRBJ1-6, with D possibly TRBD1 on 6 matching bases. The CDR3 extends over 17 amino acids. CDR1 is PRHDT and CDR2 is FYEKMQ in the germline V gene (reference sequence). V was shortened by 6 bases and J by 5 bases, with 20 bases between the two germline ends. DNA of the CDR3: TGTGCCAGCAGAGCGGGCGCGAAGGGGGGGAATAATTCACCCCTCCACTTT. Translated: CASRAGAKGGNNSPLHF.

The chain couples TRBV6-5 to TRBJ2-7; 9 bases map to TRBD2. The CDR3 runs to 13 residues. Trimming removed 2 bases from V and 11 bases from J; junction bases left unmatched: 7. CDR1 and CDR2 (germline): MNHEY, SVGAGI. The CDR3 nucleotides read TGTGCCAGCAGTTACGGGGCTAGCGGGAATGAGTACTTC. Protein sequence: CASSYGASGNEYF.

The chain carries TRBV9 and TRBJ2-7, with TRBD1 identical over 8 bases. This CDR3 comprises 13 residues. J lost 5 bases, V lost 3 bases, and 4 bases had no gene match. CDR1 and CDR2 (germline): SGDLS, YYNGEE. The CDR3 DNA follows: TGTGCCAGCAGCGCCAGGGGGCCTGACGAGCAGTACTTC. Its protein product is CASSARGPDEQYF.

The table lists this clone with a count of one. The V gene is TRBV14, the J gene TRBJ2-5; D ambiguous. The V end lost 2 bases, the J end lost 5 bases, and 6 bases lay between the germline ends. The germline CDR1 and CDR2 sequences are SGHDN and FVKESK. The CDR3 loop spans 12 amino acids. Here the CDR3 reads CASSQSGETQYF. DNA for the CDR3: TGTGCCAGCAGCCAATCGGGTGAGACCCAGTACTTC.

The CDR3, as DNA: TGCGCCAGCAGCCCTCGGACTAGCGGGAGATCCTACAATGAGCAGTTCTTC. Its protein product is CASSPRTSGRSYNEQFF. V and J are TRBV5-1 and TRBJ2-1, with 13 bases lining up with TRBD2. The CDR3 has 17 residues. Looked up from germline, CDR1 is SGHRS and CDR2 is YFSETQ. The V gene end was trimmed by 4 bases and the J gene end by 1 base; junction bases not matched to a gene: 5. Full variable domain (outside the CDR3, taken from reference TRBV5-1 and TRBJ2-1): KAGVTQTPRYLIKTRGQQVTLSCSPISGHRSVSWYQQTPGQGLQFLFEYFSETQRNKGNFPGRFSGRQFSNSRSEMNVSTLELGDSALYLCASSPRTSGRSYNEQFFGPGTRLTVL.

The V and J genes are TRBV19 and TRBJ2-3; 7 bases fit TRBD2. With V trimmed by 0 bases and J by 1 base, 4 bases remained unmatched. Germline V lookup: CDR1 LNHDA, CDR2 SQIVND (reference sequence). The CDR3 consists of 16 residues. The CDR3 DNA reads as TGTGCCAGTAGTATAGAAGCGGGATCGGGCACAGATACGCAGTATTTT. This gives the protein CASSIEAGSGTDTQYF. Filled out from reference TRBV19 and TRBJ2-3, the complete variable domain reads DGGITQSPKYLFRKEGQNVTLSCEQNLNHDAMYWYRQDPGQGLRLIYYSQIVNDFQKGDIAEGYSVSREKKESFPLTVTSAQKNPTAFYLCASSIEAGSGTDTQYFGPGTRLTVL.

The V and J genes are TRBV29-1 and TRBJ2-5; TRBD1 agrees at 7 bases. CDR1 SQVTM and CDR2 ANQGSEA come from the germline V gene. Trimming removed 1 base from V and 0 bases from J; junction bases left unmatched: 5. CDR3 size: 15 residues. The CDR3 spells CSVEAPGTDQETQYF. The CDR3, as DNA: TGCAGCGTTGAAGCCCCCGGGACAGACCAAGAGACCCAGTACTTC.

V and J are TRBV2 and TRBJ1-2, with D perhaps matching TRBD1 (6 bases). The CDR3 covers 13 residues. Germline-derived CDR1 and CDR2 are SNHLY and FYNNEI. V was cut by 1 base and J by 8 bases, with 11 bases left in between. In DNA, the CDR3 is TGTGCCAGCAGTGAAGACAGGGTATACGGCTACACCTTC. It encodes CASSEDRVYGYTF.

The chain uses TRBV19 and TRBJ2-3, with TRBD2 matching over 10 bases. Trimming took 7 bases from V and 4 from J; bases not matched to a gene: 11. This CDR3 region has 16 residues. Per the germline V gene, CDR1 is LNHDA and CDR2 is SQIVND (reference sequence). The CDR3 is CASTIQRGGPADTQYF. The CDR3 nucleotides are TGTGCCAGTACAATACAGCGGGGGGGCCCTGCAGATACGCAGTATTTT.

J is TRBJ2-1 and V is TRBV11-2; D gene ambiguous. The germline V gene has CDR1 SGHAT and CDR2 FQNNGV. The CDR3 has 14 residues. Trimming shortened V by 1 base and J by 0 bases, and 4 bases separated the two germline ends. The CDR3 DNA reads TGTGCCAGCAGCTTAGCAGGCTCCTACAATGAGCAGTTCTTC. Translation: CASSLAGSYNEQFF. Together with reference TRBV11-2 and TRBJ2-1, the CDR3 gives the full variable domain: EAGVAQSPRYKIIEKRQSVAFWCNPISGHATLYWYQQILGQGPKLLIQFQNNGVVDDSQLPKDRFSAERLKGVDSTLKIQPAKLEDSAVYLCASSLAGSYNEQFFGPGTRLTVL.

This clone was observed once. CDR3 amino acids: CASSLERGSYNEQFF. DNA for the CDR3: TGTGCCAGCAGCTTAGAACGCGGGAGTTATAATGAGCAGTTCTTC. This chain connects TRBV7-2 to TRBJ2-1; the match to TRBD2 covers 7 bases. The J segment lost 7 bases and the V segment lost 1 base, leaving 7 bases of the junction unmatched. CDR1 is SGHTA and CDR2 is FQGNSA in the germline V gene. This CDR3 spans 15 amino acids.

The rearrangement uses TRBV6-1 and TRBJ2-3; 9 positions match TRBD2. This CDR3 comprises 15 residues. Germline assignment: CDR1 MNHNS and CDR2 SASEGT. The trim removed 2 bases at V and 5 bases at J, leaving 5 bases unmatched. Written as DNA, the CDR3 is TGTGCCAGCAGTGAATTAGCGGGAGTTGTAGATACGCAGTATTTT. It codes for CASSELAGVVDTQYF.

A single count supports this clone. This CDR3 is CASSRTGAGSNQPQHF. CDR3 bases: TGTGCCAGCAGCCGTACAGGGGCTGGGAGCAATCAGCCCCAGCATTTT. The chain couples TRBV13 to TRBJ1-5, with 7 bases fitting TRBD1. Germline V CDR1 and CDR2: PRHDT, FYEKMQ (reference sequence). This CDR3 is built from 16 residues. V shed 5 bases, J shed 1 base, and the junction held 8 bases outside the gene matches.

This chain joins TRBV30 and TRBJ2-1; D may be TRBD1 (5 bases). In germline, CDR1 is GTSNPN, CDR2 SVGIG (reference sequence). V shed 2 bases and J shed 8 bases, with 10 bases lying between them. The CDR3 consists of 12 residues. The CDR3 here is CAWSYARDEQFF. The CDR3 region has the DNA TGTGCCTGGAGTTATGCCAGGGATGAGCAGTTCTTC.

The chain carries TRBV28 and TRBJ1-4; TRBD1 matches at 8 bases. With V trimmed by 4 bases and J by 4 bases, 14 bases remained unmatched. Germline V gene data show CDR1 as MDHEN and CDR2 as SYDVKM. The CDR3 loop spans 18 amino acids. Here the CDR3 reads CASSSGQGTTTFNEKLFF. Here the CDR3 DNA reads TGTGCCAGCAGTTCCGGACAGGGCACTACTACCTTTAATGAAAAACTGTTTTTT.